Below, one TCR beta chain is given with its context. Some clones are missing from TCRdb's copy, which holds only in-frame ones; the method was immunoSEQ multiplex PCR. Of roughly 45,000 clones detected, around 93% appear once; the ten largest clones hold 5% to 7%. Trimming stripped 0 bases from V and 5 bases from J, with 13 bases between. Germline CDR1 is SGHVS and CDR2 is FQNEAQ. The CDR3 covers 15 residues. This record belongs to a study of T cell changes during pregnancy in multiple sclerosis. Specimen: CD8+ T cells from peripheral blood mononuclear cells, collected in the first trimester of pregnancy. This TCR came from a female donor with multiple sclerosis, enrolled in a pregnancy study. The gene calls are TRBV7-8 and TRBJ2-5; D may be TRBD1 (6 bases). The CDR3: CASSLAGPRGETQYF. In DNA, the CDR3 is TGTGCCAGCAGCTTAGCTGGACCAAGGGGGGAGACCCAGTACTTC.